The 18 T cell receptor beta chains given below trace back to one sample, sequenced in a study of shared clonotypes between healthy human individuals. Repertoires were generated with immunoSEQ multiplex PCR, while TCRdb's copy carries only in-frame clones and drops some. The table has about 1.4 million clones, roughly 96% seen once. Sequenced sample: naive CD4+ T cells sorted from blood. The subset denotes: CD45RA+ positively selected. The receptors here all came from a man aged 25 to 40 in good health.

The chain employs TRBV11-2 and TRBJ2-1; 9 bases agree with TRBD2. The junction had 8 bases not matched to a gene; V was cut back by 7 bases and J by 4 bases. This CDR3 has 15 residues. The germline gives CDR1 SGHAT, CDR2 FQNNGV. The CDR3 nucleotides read TGTGCCAGCATAAAGTGGCGGGAGGGATACAATGAGCAGTTCTTC. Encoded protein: CASIKWREGYNEQFF.

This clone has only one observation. The CDR3 reads CATSRVAGAQGQPQHF. The CDR3 bases are TGTGCCACCAGCAGAGTTGCGGGGGCGCAGGGCCAGCCCCAGCATTTT. This sequence joins TRBV15 and TRBJ1-5; D perhaps matches TRBD1 (6 bases). Germline lookup yields CDR1 LNHNV and CDR2 YYDKDF (reference sequence). CDR3 size: 16 residues. The V end was cut by 1 base, the J end by 7 bases, with 17 bases between. Full variable domain (missing parts from reference TRBV15 and TRBJ1-5): DAMVIQNPRYQVTQFGKPVTLSCSQTLNHNVMYWYQQKSSQAPKLLFHYYDKDFNNEADTPDNFQSRRPNTSFCFLDIRSPGLGDTAMYLCATSRVAGAQGQPQHFGDGTRLSIL.

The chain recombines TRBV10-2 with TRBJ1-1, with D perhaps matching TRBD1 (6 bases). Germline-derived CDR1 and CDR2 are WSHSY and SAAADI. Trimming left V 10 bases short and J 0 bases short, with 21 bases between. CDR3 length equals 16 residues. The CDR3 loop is CATCEVPGAMNTEAFF. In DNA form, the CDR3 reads TGCGCCACCTGTGAGGTTCCAGGGGCTATGAACACTGAAGCTTTCTTT.

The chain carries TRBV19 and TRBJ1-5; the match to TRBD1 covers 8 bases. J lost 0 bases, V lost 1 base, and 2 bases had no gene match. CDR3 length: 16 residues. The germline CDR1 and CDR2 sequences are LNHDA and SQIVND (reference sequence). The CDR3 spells CASSIGDRGSNQPQHF. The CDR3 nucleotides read TGTGCCAGTAGTATAGGAGACAGGGGTAGCAATCAGCCCCAGCATTTT.

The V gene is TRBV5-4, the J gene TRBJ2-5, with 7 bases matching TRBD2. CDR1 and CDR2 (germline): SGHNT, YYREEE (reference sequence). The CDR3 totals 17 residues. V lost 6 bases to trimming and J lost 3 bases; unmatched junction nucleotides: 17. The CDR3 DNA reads TGTGCCAGCAACGATGCGCTCCTCGCGGGGGTTAAAGAGACCCAGTACTTC. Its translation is CASNDALLAGVKETQYF.

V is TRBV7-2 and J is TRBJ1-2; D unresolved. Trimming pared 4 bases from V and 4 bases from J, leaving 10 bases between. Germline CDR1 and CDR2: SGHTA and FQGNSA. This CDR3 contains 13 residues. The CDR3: CASSSGGIYGYTF. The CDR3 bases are TGTGCCAGCAGCTCCGGTGGGATCTATGGCTACACCTTC.

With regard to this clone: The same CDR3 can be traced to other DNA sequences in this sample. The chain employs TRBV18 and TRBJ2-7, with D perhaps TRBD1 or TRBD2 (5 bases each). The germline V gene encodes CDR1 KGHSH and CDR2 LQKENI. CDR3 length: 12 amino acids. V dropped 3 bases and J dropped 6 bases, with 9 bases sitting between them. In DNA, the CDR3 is TGTGCCAGCTCACCGGGTGGGGGCGAGCAGTACTTC. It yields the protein CASSPGGGEQYF. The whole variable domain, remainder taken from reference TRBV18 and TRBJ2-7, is NAGVMQNPRHLVRRRGQEARLRCSPMKGHSHVYWYRQLPEEGLKFMVYLQKENIIDESGMPKERFSAEFPKEGPSILRIQQVVRGDSAAYFCASSPGGGEQYFGPGTRLTVT.

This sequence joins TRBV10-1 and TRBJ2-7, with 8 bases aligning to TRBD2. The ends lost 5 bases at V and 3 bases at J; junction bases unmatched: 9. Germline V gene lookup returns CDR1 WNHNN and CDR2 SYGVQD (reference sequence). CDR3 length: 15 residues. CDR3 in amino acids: CASSTKRELNYEQYF. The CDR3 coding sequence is TGCGCCAGCAGTACCAAGCGGGAGTTGAACTACGAGCAGTACTTC.

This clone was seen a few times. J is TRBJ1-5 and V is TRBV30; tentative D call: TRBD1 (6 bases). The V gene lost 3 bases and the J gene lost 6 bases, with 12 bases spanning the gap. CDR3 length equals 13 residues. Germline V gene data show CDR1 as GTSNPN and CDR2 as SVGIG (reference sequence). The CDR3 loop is CAWRRGAIQPQHF. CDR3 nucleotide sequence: TGTGCCTGGAGGAGGGGGGCAATTCAGCCCCAGCATTTT.

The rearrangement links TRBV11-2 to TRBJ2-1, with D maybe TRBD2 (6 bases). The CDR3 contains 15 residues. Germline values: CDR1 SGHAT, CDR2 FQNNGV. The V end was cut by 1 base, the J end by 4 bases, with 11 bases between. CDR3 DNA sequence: TGTGCCAGCAGCTTAGTAGGACTACAATACAATGAGCAGTTCTTC. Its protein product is CASSLVGLQYNEQFF.

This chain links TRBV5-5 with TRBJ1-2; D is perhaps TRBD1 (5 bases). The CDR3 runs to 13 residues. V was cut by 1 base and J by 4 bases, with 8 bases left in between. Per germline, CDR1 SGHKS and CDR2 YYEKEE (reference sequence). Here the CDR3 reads CASSLQGFYGYTF. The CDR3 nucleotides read TGTGCCAGCAGCTTGCAGGGTTTCTATGGCTACACCTTC.

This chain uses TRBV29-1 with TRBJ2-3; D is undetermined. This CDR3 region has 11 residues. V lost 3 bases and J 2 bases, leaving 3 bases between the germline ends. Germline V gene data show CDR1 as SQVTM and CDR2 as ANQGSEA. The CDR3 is CSVDITDTQYF. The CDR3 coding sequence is TGCAGCGTTGATATCACAGATACGCAGTATTTT.

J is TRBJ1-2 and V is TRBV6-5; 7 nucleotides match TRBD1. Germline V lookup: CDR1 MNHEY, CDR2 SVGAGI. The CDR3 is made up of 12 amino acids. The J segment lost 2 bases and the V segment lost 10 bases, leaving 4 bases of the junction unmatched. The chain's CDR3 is CATRTGNYGYTF. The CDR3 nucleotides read TGTGCCACTCGGACAGGCAACTATGGCTACACCTTC.

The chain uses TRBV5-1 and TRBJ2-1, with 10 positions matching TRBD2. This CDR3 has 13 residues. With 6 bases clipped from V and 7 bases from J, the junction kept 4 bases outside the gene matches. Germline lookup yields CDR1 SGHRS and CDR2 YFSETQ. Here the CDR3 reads CASTRTSGNEQFF. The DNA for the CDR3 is TGCGCCAGCACCCGGACTAGCGGAAATGAGCAGTTCTTC.

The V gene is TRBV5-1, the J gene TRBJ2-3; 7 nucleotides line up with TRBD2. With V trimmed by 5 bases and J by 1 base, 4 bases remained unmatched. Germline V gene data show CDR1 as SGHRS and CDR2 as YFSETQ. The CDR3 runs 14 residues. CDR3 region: CASRGRGGTDTQYF. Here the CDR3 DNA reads TGCGCCAGCAGGGGGAGGGGCGGCACAGATACGCAGTATTTT.

The CDR3 region is CASRAGDRETQYF. The CDR3 nucleotides are TGTGCCAGCAGAGCAGGGGACAGAGAGACCCAGTACTTC. The genes are TRBV2 and TRBJ2-5, with TRBD1 matching 7 bases. The CDR3 contains 13 residues. V dropped 6 bases and J dropped 4; count of bases not matched to a gene: 5. Germline-derived CDR1 and CDR2 are SNHLY and FYNNEI.

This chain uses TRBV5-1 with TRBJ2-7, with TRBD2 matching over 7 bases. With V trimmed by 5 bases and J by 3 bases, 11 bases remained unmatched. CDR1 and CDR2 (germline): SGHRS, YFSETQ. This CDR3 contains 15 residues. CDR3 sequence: CASSLAGVNLYEQYF. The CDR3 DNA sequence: TGCGCCAGCAGTCTGGCGGGAGTGAACCTCTACGAGCAGTACTTC.

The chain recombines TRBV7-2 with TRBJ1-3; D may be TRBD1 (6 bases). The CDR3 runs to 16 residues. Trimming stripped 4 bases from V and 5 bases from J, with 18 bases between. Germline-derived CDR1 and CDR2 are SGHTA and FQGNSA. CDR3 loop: CASSSPGTPYRNTIYF. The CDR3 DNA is TGTGCCAGCAGCTCACCTGGGACACCATACAGAAACACCATATATTTT. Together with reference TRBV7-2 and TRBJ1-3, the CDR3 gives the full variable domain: GAGVSQSPSNKVTEKGKDVELRCDPISGHTALYWYRQSLGQGLEFLIYFQGNSAPDKSGLPSDRFSAERTGGSVSTLTIQRTQQEDSAVYLCASSSPGTPYRNTIYFGEGSWLTVV.